This is a list of T cell receptor beta chains from one sample in a study of blood T cell dynamics during melanoma immunotherapy. Profiled with immunoSEQ multiplex PCR; TCRdb holds only in-frame clones, not every one. Among roughly 25,000 clones, 70% to 90% were seen once, and the ten largest hold around 4.2%. The starting material was blood, obtained from a patient treated with checkpoint blockade. The receptors originated from a human donor with melanoma. Both conserved end residues are part of each CDR3. A D gene is named only where the DNA matches it firmly. Only part of the rows carry a size: once, few, many, or a class if the clone is expanded.

size: few; V: TRBV2; D: .; J: TRBJ1-5; DNA: TGTGCCAGCAGTCCAAGCGGGGGGGCCAATCAGCCCCAGCATTTT; CDR3: CASSPSGGANQPQHF
size: .; V: TRBV9; D: .; J: TRBJ2-3; DNA: TGTGCCAGCAGCGTAGGAGTCCAGGGGACAGATACGCAGTATTTT; CDR3: CASSVGVQGTDTQYF
size: .; V: TRBV18; D: .; J: TRBJ2-1; DNA: TGTGCCAGCTCACTCCTCAATGAGCAGTTCTTC; CDR3: CASSLLNEQFF
size: .; V: TRBV7-9; D: .; J: TRBJ2-4; DNA: TGTGCCAGCAGCTTAGAGGTGCAAGGGAACATTCAGTACTTC; CDR3: CASSLEVQGNIQYF
size: .; V: TRBV14; D: .; J: TRBJ2-3; DNA: TGTGCCAGCAGCCCACGGGCTACCATTTGGTATTTT; CDR3: CASSPRATIWYF
size: .; V: TRBV11-2; D: .; J: TRBJ2-7; DNA: TGTGCCAGCAGCCGCGGTTGGCAGGGAGGTAGGGCGGCCGAGCAGTACTTC; CDR3: CASSRGWQGGRAAEQYF
size: .; V: TRBV9; D: .; J: TRBJ1-3; DNA: TGTGCCAGCAGCGTAGATCACAGCTCTGGAAACACCATATATTTT; CDR3: CASSVDHSSGNTIYF
size: once; V: TRBV5-1; D: .; J: TRBJ2-7; DNA: TGCGCCAGCAGCTTGGATGTGGGGAGGCCGCAGTACTTC; CDR3: CASSLDVGRPQYF
size: .; V: TRBV27; D: TRBD2; J: TRBJ2-7; DNA: TGTGCCAGCACCTCCCTGCCCTCACTAGCGGGCCCCTACGAGCAGTACTTC; CDR3: CASTSLPSLAGPYEQYF
size: .; V: TRBV5-6; D: .; J: TRBJ2-4; DNA: TGTGCCAGCAGCTTGAACACAGGCCCCGGGAGAAACATTCAGTACTTC; CDR3: CASSLNTGPGRNIQYF
size: .; V: TRBV7-9; D: TRBD1; J: TRBJ2-7; DNA: TGTGCCAGCAGCTTTTCCCTGGGACAGACGAACTCCTACGAGCAGTACTTC; CDR3: CASSFSLGQTNSYEQYF
size: .; V: TRBV5-1; D: .; J: TRBJ2-2; DNA: TGCGCCAGCAGCCTGATCCAGTCCGCGAACACCGGGGAGCTGTTTTTT; CDR3: CASSLIQSANTGELFF
size: .; V: TRBV10-2; D: TRBD2; J: TRBJ2-5; DNA: TGCGCCAGCAGTGTGGCGGGGGGGACCCAGTACTTC; CDR3: CASSVAGGTQYF
size: .; V: TRBV27; D: .; J: TRBJ2-7; DNA: TGTGCCAGCAGTCCCCGACACTCGGCGGCTGCGAACTTC; CDR3: CASSPRHSAAANF
size: .; V: TRBV5-4; D: TRBD2; J: TRBJ2-7; DNA: TGTGCCAGCAGCTTGGGGGGACTAGCGGGAGCAGACGAGCAGTACTTC; CDR3: CASSLGGLAGADEQYF
size: .; V: TRBV9; D: .; J: TRBJ2-5; DNA: TGTGCCAGCTCCACGGCAGGCACCCAAGAGACCCAGTACTTC; CDR3: CASSTAGTQETQYF
size: .; V: TRBV5-5; D: .; J: TRBJ1-1; DNA: TGTGCCAGCAGCTCGCAGTTGAACACTGAAGCTTTCTTT; CDR3: CASSSQLNTEAFF
size: .; V: TRBV5-8; D: .; J: TRBJ1-5; DNA: TGTGCCAGCAGGAGGGTGGATAGCAATCAGCCCCAGCATTTT; CDR3: CASRRVDSNQPQHF
size: .; V: TRBV25-1; D: TRBD1; J: TRBJ1-3; DNA: TGTGCCAGCAGTGTCCCGGGACAGGGGCACATATATTTT; CDR3: CASSVPGQGHIYF
size: few; V: TRBV4-2; D: TRBD2; J: TRBJ2-1; DNA: TGTGCCAGCAGCCATTCCGGGACTAGTAGTCGACCTGAGCAGTTCTTC; CDR3: CASSHSGTSSRPEQFF
size: .; V: TRBV28; D: TRBD2; J: TRBJ2-3; DNA: TGTGCCAGCAGCCCCCCCGGGACTAGCGGAAGGCCAGATACGCAGTATTTT; CDR3: CASSPPGTSGRPDTQYF
size: .; V: TRBV19; D: .; J: TRBJ1-5; DNA: TGTGCCAGTAGTATACAAACAGGGCTACAGCCCCAGCATTTT; CDR3: CASSIQTGLQPQHF